Below, 20 T cell receptor beta chains from the same sample are listed, as sequenced in a study of blood T cell repertoires in COVID-19. Some clones are missing from TCRdb's copy, which holds only in-frame ones; the method was immunoSEQ multiplex PCR. The sample lists about 310,000 clones, more than 75% occurring once. Sequenced material: peripheral blood. The receptors were sampled from a man between 65 and 85 years old with acute or convalescent COVID-19.

In DNA, the CDR3 is TGTGCCAGCAGTGGGACAGGCCCCCTCCACTTT. Residues: CASSGTGPLHF. The chain employs TRBV12-3 or TRBV12-4 and TRBJ1-6, with 8 bases identical to TRBD1. After removal of 5 bases from V and 13 bases from J, the junction contained 1 base not matched to a gene. The length of the CDR3 is 11 residues.

This chain's CDR3 is CASSQGEAGLYGYTF. CDR3 DNA: TGCGCCAGCAGCCAAGGGGAAGCGGGTCTCTATGGCTACACCTTC. The gene calls are TRBV4-1 and TRBJ1-2, with unresolved D. Germline assignment: CDR1 MGHRA and CDR2 YSYEKL. Trimming left V 1 base short and J 4 bases short, with 13 bases between. CDR3 size: 15 residues.

This rearrangement joins TRBV27 to TRBJ2-7, with 8 bases identical to TRBD1. After removal of 5 bases from V and 0 bases from J, the junction contained 12 bases not matched to a gene. Germline V gene lookup returns CDR1 MNHEY and CDR2 SMNVEV (reference sequence). The CDR3 is made up of 17 amino acids. CDR3 residues: CASSRGAGGYSSYEQYF. The DNA for the CDR3 is TGTGCCAGCAGTAGGGGGGCAGGGGGCTATAGCTCCTACGAGCAGTACTTC.

For this clone: The sample holds other DNA sequences that translate to the same CDR3. The chain carries TRBV19 and TRBJ2-6; no reliable D call. CDR1 and CDR2 (germline): LNHDA, SQIVND (reference sequence). CDR3 length: 15 amino acids. The V and J ends lost 1 base and 0 bases respectively, with 4 bases between them. CDR3 in DNA: TGTGCCAGTAGTATAGGAGGCTCTGGGGCCAACGTCCTGACTTTC. Its protein product is CASSIGGSGANVLTF.

The gene calls are TRBV5-1 and TRBJ2-3; 9 nucleotides agree with TRBD2. Germline trimming cut 5 bases from V and 6 bases from J; bases unmatched to any gene: 13. This CDR3 has 16 residues. Germline V CDR1 and CDR2: SGHRS, YFSETQ. CDR3 sequence (DNA): TGCGCCAGCAGGCGTAGCGGGGGTAGAGGCTACGATACGCAGTATTTT. Amino acids: CASRRSGGRGYDTQYF.

This clone was counted a single time. The genes are TRBV20-1 and TRBJ2-2; no definite D call. The CDR3 runs to 14 residues. Germline CDR1 reads DFQATT; CDR2 reads SNEGSKA (reference sequence). V was shortened by 3 bases and J by 0 bases, with 8 bases between the two germline ends. The CDR3 loop is CSASAVTNTGELFF. In DNA, the CDR3 is TGCAGTGCTAGTGCGGTCACGAACACCGGGGAGCTGTTTTTT.

V and J are TRBV2 and TRBJ1-4; 7 nucleotides align to TRBD1. Germline assignment: CDR1 SNHLY and CDR2 FYNNEI. Germline trimming cut 4 bases from V and 7 bases from J; bases unmatched to any gene: 9. CDR3 size: 15 residues. The CDR3 region is CASSGQDREAEKLFF. The CDR3 nucleotides read TGTGCCAGCAGTGGACAAGACAGGGAGGCTGAAAAACTGTTTTTT.

The chain recombines TRBV6-6 with TRBJ1-2; D may be TRBD1 (5 bases). V was clipped by 5 bases and J by 3 bases, with 7 bases between them. Germline lookup yields CDR1 MNHNY and CDR2 SVGAGI (reference sequence). The CDR3 spans 12 residues. As DNA, the CDR3 is TGTGCCAGCAGTACAGGCGACTATGGCTACACCTTC. Protein product: CASSTGDYGYTF.

V is TRBV5-1 and J is TRBJ2-3; tentative D call: TRBD2 (6 bases). This CDR3 has 16 residues. The ends were cut back, 0 bases at V and 1 base at J, with 12 bases in the middle. Germline V gives CDR1 SGHRS, CDR2 YFSETQ. The CDR3 coding sequence is TGCGCCAGCAGCTTGGCCTCCCCGGGGGGCACAGATACGCAGTATTTT. It yields the protein CASSLASPGGTDTQYF.

V gene TRBV5-6 combines with J gene TRBJ2-4; TRBD1 matches 7 bases. V gave up 0 bases and J gave up 7 bases; unmatched junction bases: 7. Germline V gene lookup returns CDR1 SGHDT and CDR2 YYEEEE. This CDR3 is 15 amino acids long. CDR3 protein: CASSLEGAGWNIQYF. The CDR3 DNA is TGTGCCAGCAGCTTGGAGGGGGCGGGCTGGAACATTCAGTACTTC. Looking up the rest from reference TRBV5-6 and TRBJ2-4 gives the full variable domain: DAGVTQSPTHLIKTRGQQVTLRCSPKSGHDTVSWYQQALGQGPQFIFQYYEEEERQRGNFPDRFSGHQFPNYSSELNVNALLLGDSALYLCASSLEGAGWNIQYFGAGTRLSVL.

This clone was detected once. CDR3 nucleotides: TGTGCCAGCAGCTCCAGGACAGGGTTCCAGCCCCAGCATTTT. It yields the protein CASSSRTGFQPQHF. J is TRBJ1-5 and V is TRBV7-2, with 8 positions matching TRBD1. The CDR3 totals 14 residues. Trimming removed 4 bases from V and 7 bases from J; junction bases left unmatched: 6. Germline V lookup: CDR1 SGHTA, CDR2 FQGNSA.

The CDR3 here is CASSLGNGLPYEQYF. The DNA of the CDR3 is TGTGCCAGCAGCTTAGGGAACGGACTTCCCTACGAGCAGTACTTC. The rearrangement joins TRBV7-8 to TRBJ2-7; D is perhaps TRBD2 (5 bases). The CDR3 spans 15 residues. The germline V gene has CDR1 SGHVS and CDR2 FQNEAQ. V lost 1 base, J lost 2 bases, and 12 bases lay in between.

This chain uses TRBV4-2 with TRBJ2-2, with 12 bases lining up with TRBD2. The V gene end was trimmed by 1 base and the J gene end by 3 bases; junction bases not matched to a gene: 6. In germline, CDR1 is LGHNA, CDR2 YNFKEQ. The CDR3 extends over 18 amino acids. CDR3 coding DNA: TGTGCCAGCAGCCAAGGAGTTCTAGCGGGAGGGGACACCGGGGAGCTGTTTTTT. This encodes CASSQGVLAGGDTGELFF.

The table lists this clone with a count of one. This chain connects TRBV11-2 to TRBJ2-7; 8 bases align to TRBD2. Germline CDR1 reads SGHAT; CDR2 reads FQNNGV. Unmatched junction bases numbered 12, after V lost 5 bases and J lost 0 bases. CDR3 length equals 17 residues. CDR3 sequence (DNA): TGTGCCAGCAGCCTCCACCTCGGCGGGAGGCGCTCCTACGAGCAGTACTTC. Its protein product is CASSLHLGGRRSYEQYF. The full variable domain, its missing parts supplied by reference TRBV11-2 and TRBJ2-7, is EAGVAQSPRYKIIEKRQSVAFWCNPISGHATLYWYQQILGQGPKLLIQFQNNGVVDDSQLPKDRFSAERLKGVDSTLKIQPAKLEDSAVYLCASSLHLGGRRSYEQYFGPGTRLTVT.

The V call is TRBV7-3, the J call TRBJ1-5, with no clear D. The CDR3 totals 15 residues. The V end was cut by 7 bases, the J end by 3 bases, with 16 bases between. The V gene's germline CDR1 is SGHTA and CDR2 FQGTGA. For the CDR3, the DNA is TGTGCCAGCAACAAGAGGGTTTGGGACAATCAGCCCCAGCATTTT. It codes for CASNKRVWDNQPQHF.

The chain links TRBV10-1 to TRBJ1-6, with D tentatively TRBD1 (5 bases). This CDR3 region has 14 residues. The V end lost 7 bases, the J end lost 5 bases, and 12 bases lay between the germline ends. Looked up from germline, CDR1 is WNHNN and CDR2 is SYGVQD (reference sequence). CDR3 nucleotides: TGCGCCAGCAACGGGGGATCGGATAATTCACCCCTCCACTTT. As protein: CASNGGSDNSPLHF.

Only one count was recorded for this clone. The chain uses TRBV7-9 and TRBJ1-5; a weak D match, TRBD1 (5 bases). Germline V gives CDR1 SEHNR, CDR2 FQNEAQ (reference sequence). There are 15 residues in the CDR3. Between the trimmed V and J ends, which lost 4 bases and 3 bases, there was a span of 13 bases. The CDR3 nucleotides read TGTGCCAGCAGCTCAGGACACAACCTCAATCAGCCCCAGCATTTT. Its protein product is CASSSGHNLNQPQHF.

V usage is TRBV19 and J usage is TRBJ1-2; no definite D call. The germline gives CDR1 LNHDA, CDR2 SQIVND (reference sequence). The length of the CDR3 is 14 residues. V was cut by 3 bases and J by 8 bases, with 16 bases left in between. The CDR3 region has the DNA TGTGCCAGTAGTATGGTCGGGGATCGGAGAGGCTACACCTTC. This sequence encodes CASSMVGDRRGYTF.

The chain is built from TRBV7-2 and TRBJ1-1; TRBD1 might be the D (5 bases). Trimming cost V 3 bases and J 1 base, with 6 bases left between them. CDR3 length: 13 residues. Germline loops: CDR1 SGHTA, CDR2 FQGNSA. CDR3 nucleotides: TGTGCCAGCAGCTTCCAGGGGAACACTGAAGCTTTCTTT. It is translated as CASSFQGNTEAFF.

This clone was recorded once. This sequence joins TRBV28 and TRBJ1-2, with 12 nucleotides matching TRBD1. Germline-derived CDR1 and CDR2 are MDHEN and SYDVKM. The trim removed 5 bases at V and 4 bases at J, leaving 8 bases unmatched. CDR3 size: 16 residues. CDR3 in DNA: TGTGCCAGCAGTCCAGGGACAGGGGGCGGACTCTATGGCTACACCTTC. Protein: CASSPGTGGGLYGYTF.